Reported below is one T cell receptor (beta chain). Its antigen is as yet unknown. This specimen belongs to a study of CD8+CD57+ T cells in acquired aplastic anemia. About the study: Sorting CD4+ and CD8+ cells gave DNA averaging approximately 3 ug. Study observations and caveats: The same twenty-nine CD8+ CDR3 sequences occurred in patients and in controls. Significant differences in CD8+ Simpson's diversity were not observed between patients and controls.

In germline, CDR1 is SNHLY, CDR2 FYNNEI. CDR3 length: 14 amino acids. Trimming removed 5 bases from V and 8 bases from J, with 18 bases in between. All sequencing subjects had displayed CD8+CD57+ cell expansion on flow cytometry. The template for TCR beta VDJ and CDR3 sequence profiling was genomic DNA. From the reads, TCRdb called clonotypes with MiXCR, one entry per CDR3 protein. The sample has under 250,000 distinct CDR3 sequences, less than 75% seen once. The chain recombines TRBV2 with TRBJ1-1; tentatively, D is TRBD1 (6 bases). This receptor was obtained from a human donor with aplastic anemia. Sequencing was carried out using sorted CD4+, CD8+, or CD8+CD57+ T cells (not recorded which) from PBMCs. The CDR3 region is CASSPPNRVAEAFF. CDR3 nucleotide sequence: TGTGCCAGCAGTCCCCCTAACAGGGTTGCCGAAGCTTTCTTT.